This entry concerns a single T cell receptor (beta chain). TCRdb keeps only in-frame clones here, not all; method: immunoSEQ multiplex PCR. The sample shows more than 65,000 clones, 80% to 85% of them seen only once. This specimen comes from a study of blood T cell repertoires in COVID-19. There are 16 residues in the CDR3. Germline CDR1 reads LNHNV; CDR2 reads YYDKDF (reference sequence). The V gene end was trimmed by 4 bases and the J gene end by 1 base; junction bases not matched to a gene: 9. The material sequenced was peripheral blood. The chain has TRBV15 and TRBJ1-1, with TRBD1 matching over 7 bases. The clonotype originates from a woman of 80 years or more with acute or convalescent COVID-19. The CDR3 bases are TGTGCCACCAGCATAACCCAGGGACAGAAGAACACTGAAGCTTTCTTT. Protein: CATSITQGQKNTEAFF.